A single sample is the source of the 21 T cell receptor beta chains below, sequenced in a study of OX40 agonist ivuxolimab in advanced cancers. TCRdb's table, derived via immunoSEQ multiplex PCR, lists solely in-frame clones and lacks some. The sample includes approximately 38,000 clones, about 80% of them seen just once. Specimen: CD4+ or CD8+ T cells sorted from blood, collected in a trial of the OX40 agonist ivuxolimab. Every receptor here comes from an adult with an advanced solid tumor such as melanoma, head and neck, liver or kidney cancer.

The chain joins TRBV10-1 to TRBJ2-1, with TRBD2 matching 16 bases. The J segment lost 0 bases and the V segment lost 4 bases, leaving 6 bases of the junction unmatched. CDR1 and CDR2 (germline): WNHNN, SYGVQD (reference sequence). This CDR3 is 19 amino acids long. The CDR3 DNA sequence: TGCGCCAGCAGTGCTCCGGGACTAGCGGGGGGGATCTCCTACAATGAGCAGTTCTTC. Translation: CASSAPGLAGGISYNEQFF.

DNA for the CDR3: TGTGCCAGCAGCCAATCGGTCAATGAGCAGTTCTTC. Translated: CASSQSVNEQFF. V usage is TRBV16 and J usage is TRBJ2-1; D is undetermined. CDR3 length: 12 amino acids. Trimming removed 0 bases from V and 6 bases from J, with 3 bases in between. From germline, CDR1 is KGHSY and CDR2 FQNENV. Using reference TRBV16 and TRBJ2-1 for the parts outside the CDR3, the full variable domain is GEEVAQTPKHLVRGEGQKAKLYCAPIKGHSYVFWYQQVLKNEFKFLISFQNENVFDETGMPKERFSAKCLPNSPCSLEIQATKLEDSAVYFCASSQSVNEQFFGPGTRLTVL.

This chain uses TRBV4-3 with TRBJ2-1, with 7 bases that match TRBD2. The germline CDR1 and CDR2 sequences are LGHNA and YSLEER. Trimming at V came to 0 bases and at J to 1 base, leaving 3 bases not matched to a gene. The CDR3 is 16 amino acids. CDR3 DNA sequence: TGCGCCAGCAGCCAAGATCATAGCGGGTCCTACAATGAGCAGTTCTTC. The encoded protein is CASSQDHSGSYNEQFF.

This clone was detected only a few times. The chain combines TRBV9 with TRBJ1-1, with 7 bases aligning to TRBD1. CDR1 is SGDLS, CDR2 YYNGEE, per germline. There are 13 residues in the CDR3. V shed 1 base, J shed 3 bases, and the junction held 0 bases outside the gene matches. This CDR3 reads CASSVQGDTEAFF. Written as DNA, the CDR3 is TGTGCCAGCAGCGTACAGGGGGACACTGAAGCTTTCTTT. Filled out from reference TRBV9 and TRBJ1-1, the complete variable domain reads DSGVTQTPKHLITATGQRVTLRCSPRSGDLSVYWYQQSLDQGLQFLIQYYNGEERAKGNILERFSAQQFPDLHSELNLSSLELGDSALYFCASSVQGDTEAFFGQGTRLTVV.

This clone has just a few counts. J is TRBJ1-3 and V is TRBV7-2; D possibly corresponds to TRBD1 (5 bases). The CDR3 runs to 17 residues. Germline-derived CDR1 and CDR2 are SGHTA and FQGNSA. The V and J ends lost 1 base and 0 bases respectively, with 13 bases between them. In DNA form, the CDR3 reads TGTGCCAGCAGCTTAGTTTATGGGGCCTTCTCTGGAAACACCATATATTTT. As protein: CASSLVYGAFSGNTIYF.

The count of this clone is one. This CDR3 is CASSDSGGGAGEQFF. The CDR3 DNA is TGTGCCAGCAGTGACTCGGGCGGGGGGGCTGGTGAGCAGTTCTTC. The V gene is TRBV6-4, the J gene TRBJ2-1, with 9 positions matching TRBD2. The CDR3 is 15 residues long. Trimming removed 0 bases from V and 9 bases from J; junction bases left unmatched: 6. CDR1 and CDR2 (germline): MRHNA, SNTAGT.

V is TRBV7-6 and J is TRBJ1-3; D call uncertain. Germline V CDR1 and CDR2: SGHVS, FNYEAQ. Trimming took 2 bases from V and 0 from J, leaving 8 bases between them. The CDR3 has 15 residues. The CDR3 spells CASSLSFSSGNTIYF. The CDR3, as DNA: TGTGCCAGCAGCTTATCATTTAGCTCTGGAAACACCATATATTTT.

V and J are TRBV10-2 and TRBJ1-3; D gene unclear. The CDR3 contains 14 residues. Per the germline V gene, CDR1 is WSHSY and CDR2 is SAAADI. V was clipped by 1 base and J by 4 bases, with 8 bases between them. CDR3 sequence (DNA): TGCGCCAGCAGTGAGTTAGGTGGAGGAAACACCATATATTTT. Translation: CASSELGGGNTIYF.

This clone was seen just once. This rearrangement joins TRBV27 to TRBJ2-7, with 8 bases fitting TRBD1. The length of the CDR3 is 15 residues. Per the germline V gene, CDR1 is MNHEY and CDR2 is SMNVEV (reference sequence). V lost 5 bases and J lost 1; bases outside the gene matches: 7. The CDR3: CASSVTGVLSYEQYF. The CDR3 DNA is TGTGCCAGCAGTGTGACAGGGGTGTTATCCTACGAGCAGTACTTC.

The chain links TRBV10-1 to TRBJ2-5; tentative D call: TRBD1 (6 bases). The CDR3 has 13 residues. The germline CDR1 and CDR2 sequences are WNHNN and SYGVQD (reference sequence). Trimming shortened V by 3 bases and J by 3 bases, and 8 bases separated the two germline ends. CDR3: CASSDRGKETQYF. CDR3 coding DNA: TGCGCCAGCAGTGACAGGGGAAAAGAGACCCAGTACTTC.

V and J are TRBV5-1 and TRBJ1-1; weak D call: TRBD1 (6 bases). The CDR3 spans 13 residues. Germline-derived CDR1 and CDR2 are SGHRS and YFSETQ. The germline V and J ends were trimmed by 7 bases and 6 bases, with 16 bases remaining between them. CDR3 coding DNA: TGCGCCAGCTTTCCTTTACAGGGCGCTGAAGCTTTCTTT. Translating it yields CASFPLQGAEAFF. The whole variable domain, filled in from reference TRBV5-1 and TRBJ1-1, reads KAGVTQTPRYLIKTRGQQVTLSCSPISGHRSVSWYQQTPGQGLQFLFEYFSETQRNKGNFPGRFSGRQFSNSRSEMNVSTLELGDSALYLCASFPLQGAEAFFGQGTRLTVV.

About this clone: Sequence at one end of the junction differs from germline and may be a read error. The same CDR3 is also encoded by other DNA sequences in this sample. V usage is TRBV7-7 and J usage is TRBJ2-7; D possibly corresponds to TRBD1 (6 bases). Per germline, CDR1 SSHAT and CDR2 FNYEAQ (reference sequence). This CDR3 has 13 residues. CDR3 nucleotides: TGTGCTAGCAGTCCGGGACAAGGATACGAGCAGTACTTC. Translating it yields CASSPGQGYEQYF.

This chain connects TRBV5-1 to TRBJ2-7, with 7 bases matching TRBD2. Germline V CDR1 and CDR2: SGHRS, YFSETQ. CDR3 length: 14 amino acids. V shed 0 bases and J 12 bases; nucleotides not matched to a gene: 12. The CDR3 region is CASSLEGSGLGTYF. The CDR3 DNA reads as TGCGCCAGCAGCTTGGAGGGTAGCGGGCTGGGGACGTACTTC.

The rearrangement links TRBV11-1 to TRBJ2-3; 7 bases are a match to TRBD1. CDR3 size: 17 residues. Per the germline V gene, CDR1 is SGHAT and CDR2 is FQDESV (reference sequence). Trimming at V came to 5 bases and at J to 1 base, leaving 12 bases not matched to a gene. In DNA, the CDR3 is TGTGCCAGCAGCCCCACCATCGACAGGGCACGCACAGATACGCAGTATTTT. Its protein product is CASSPTIDRARTDTQYF.

This clone was detected only once. V gene TRBV27 combines with J gene TRBJ2-1; D possibly uses TRBD1 or TRBD2 (5 bases each). Trimming stripped 3 bases from V and 10 bases from J, with 10 bases between. The germline V gene encodes CDR1 MNHEY and CDR2 SMNVEV (reference sequence). The CDR3 totals 12 residues. CDR3 loop: CASSFDEGEQFF. CDR3 nucleotide sequence: TGTGCCAGCAGTTTCGATGAGGGGGAGCAGTTCTTC.

The rearrangement links TRBV20-1 to TRBJ2-7; D gene unclear. The CDR3 is made up of 11 amino acids. V was shortened by 1 base and J by 6 bases, with 7 bases between the two germline ends. CDR1 is DFQATT, CDR2 SNEGSKA, per germline (reference sequence). For the CDR3, the DNA is TGCAGTGCTAGAGCAGTGCTCGAGCAGTACTTC. As protein: CSARAVLEQYF.

This rearrangement joins TRBV27 to TRBJ2-7; D might be TRBD1 or TRBD2, each matching 5 bases. Looked up from germline, CDR1 is MNHEY and CDR2 is SMNVEV (reference sequence). This CDR3 contains 13 residues. With 3 bases removed from V and 2 bases from J, the gap between germline ends came to 8 bases. The CDR3 spells CASSLGVAYEQYF. The CDR3, as DNA: TGTGCCAGCAGTTTGGGGGTTGCCTACGAGCAGTACTTC.

The V and J genes are TRBV7-2 and TRBJ2-1; TRBD2 might be the D (6 bases). The CDR3 contains 14 residues. Trimming took off 3 bases at V and 7 bases at J, with 13 bases between the two ends. Germline CDR1 reads SGHTA; CDR2 reads FQGNSA. The CDR3 coding sequence is TGTGCCAGCAGCTTGACTAGAACCGTAAATGAGCAGTTCTTC. The encoded protein is CASSLTRTVNEQFF.

The rearrangement links TRBV4-1 to TRBJ1-5; possible D gene TRBD1, 5 bases. Trimming cost V 4 bases and J 5 bases, with 15 bases left between them. Germline lookup yields CDR1 MGHRA and CDR2 YSYEKL. The CDR3 runs to 15 residues. CDR3 loop: CASSLGWDGYQPQHF. CDR3 nucleotide sequence: TGCGCCAGCAGCCTCGGATGGGACGGCTATCAGCCCCAGCATTTT.

The chain couples TRBV2 to TRBJ2-7; D might be TRBD1 (6 bases). The CDR3 is made up of 16 amino acids. V lost 4 bases and J lost 0, with 16 bases in between. Per germline, CDR1 SNHLY and CDR2 FYNNEI. CDR3 sequence (DNA): TGTGCCAGCAGTGTTGGGACACCCATTAGCTCCTACGAGCAGTACTTC. This encodes CASSVGTPISSYEQYF.

The CDR3 region is CASSFAGGQPQHF. The CDR3, as DNA: TGCGCCAGCAGCTTCGCAGGGGGTCAGCCCCAGCATTTT. The chain joins TRBV5-1 to TRBJ1-5; 7 bases line up with TRBD1. The CDR3 runs to 13 residues. Germline V gene data show CDR1 as SGHRS and CDR2 as YFSETQ. With 2 bases clipped from V and 6 bases from J, the junction kept 2 bases outside the gene matches.